Shown below are 3 T cell receptor beta chains from a single sample sequenced in a study of CD8+ T cells in alopecia areata. Specified treatment: oral pan-JAK inhibitor, 5-10 mg twice daily. cDNA reverse transcribed from extracted RNA served as the sequencing template. Assay used: immunoSEQ multiplex PCR; TCRdb lists only in-frame clones, some missing. The sample holds approximately 180,000 clones, approximately 57% seen once. The sample here was CD4+ T cells sorted from blood, taken at week 24, from a patient treated with tofacitinib. Receptors were obtained from a human donor with alopecia areata.

The rearrangement links TRBV25-1 to TRBJ1-1; D unresolved. The CDR3 contains 11 residues. Germline V gives CDR1 MGHDK, CDR2 SYGVNS. The V gene lost 5 bases and the J gene lost 4 bases, with 5 bases spanning the gap. The CDR3 protein is CASSFSTEAFF. DNA of the CDR3: TGTGCCAGCAGTTTTAGCACTGAAGCTTTCTTT.

This clone showed up just a few times. The chain uses TRBV7-2 and TRBJ1-1; D is ambiguous. V lost 2 bases and J lost 4, with 14 bases in between. Germline V gives CDR1 SGHTA, CDR2 FQGNSA. The CDR3 is made up of 15 amino acids. CDR3 bases: TGTGCCAGCAGCTTATACCAAACCCCGAGCACTGAAGCTTTCTTT. This translates into CASSLYQTPSTEAFF.

The rearrangement joins TRBV25-1 to TRBJ2-5, with 7 nucleotides matching TRBD2. The CDR3 loop spans 14 amino acids. With V trimmed by 8 bases and J by 5 bases, 11 bases remained unmatched. The germline gives CDR1 MGHDK, CDR2 SYGVNS. Written as DNA, the CDR3 is TGTGCCAGCGCGGGAGTAGGTTTTCAGGAGACCCAGTACTTC. Translation gives CASAGVGFQETQYF.